This is a list of T cell receptor beta chains from one sample in a study of blood T cells in healthy people across ages. MiXCR was run by TCRdb on the 5' RACE reads, yielding one entry per CDR3 protein. The repertoire holds some 900,000 distinct CDR3 sequences, around 46% seen once, with around an eighth in the top ten. The sample was blood. The origin of the receptors is a man between 25 and 39 years old in good health. CDR3s include the opening cysteine and the closing phenylalanine or tryptophan. The D gene is left open where the match is weak. Clone sizes are given selectively: once, few, many, or a class where the clone is expanded.

size: few
J: TRBJ1-2
V: TRBV12-3/TRBV12-4
D: NA
DNA: TGTGCCAGCACTTCGCCACGGACAGATAACACCTATGGCTACACCTTC
CDR3: CASTSPRTDNTYGYTF

size: NA
J: TRBJ1-1
V: TRBV29-1
D: NA
DNA: TGCAGCGCCGCGGAAGGGGCCCTTGAAGCTTTCTTT
CDR3: CSAAEGALEAFF

size: few
J: TRBJ2-3
V: TRBV6-4
D: NA
DNA: TGTGCCAGCACTCAAACTAGTGGTCAGGATACGCAGTATTTT
CDR3: CASTQTSGQDTQYF

size: NA
J: TRBJ2-7
V: TRBV7-9
D: TRBD1
DNA: TGTGCCAGCAGCTTCGGACAGGGCGTAGACGAGCAGTACTTC
CDR3: CASSFGQGVDEQYF

size: NA
J: TRBJ2-1
V: TRBV6-6
D: NA
DNA: TGTGCCAGCAGTTATTTCTCCGACAATGAGCAGTTCTTC
CDR3: CASSYFSDNEQFF

size: few
J: TRBJ1-5
V: TRBV3-1
D: NA
DNA: TGTGCCAGCAGCCAAGGGAACCCCGGACTTCAGCTCGGTCAGCCCCAGCATTTT
CDR3: CASSQGNPGLQLGQPQHF

size: NA
J: TRBJ2-3
V: TRBV30
D: TRBD2
DNA: TGTGCCTGGAGGTCCGGGACTAGCGGCACAGATACGCAGTATTTT
CDR3: CAWRSGTSGTDTQYF

size: NA
J: TRBJ2-7
V: TRBV13
D: NA
DNA: TGTGCCAGCAGCTCAACCCCCTTTGGAGAGCAGTACTTC
CDR3: CASSSTPFGEQYF

size: NA
J: TRBJ1-1
V: TRBV7-9
D: NA
DNA: TGTGCCAGCAGCTTACCCCCGACAGGCACGAACACTGAAGCTTTCTTT
CDR3: CASSLPPTGTNTEAFF

size: NA
J: TRBJ1-2
V: TRBV7-9
D: NA
DNA: TGTGCCAGCAGTCATCAGGGAGGCCAAGGGATCGGCCACACCTTC
CDR3: CASSHQGGQGIGHTF

size: few
J: TRBJ1-6
V: TRBV5-6
D: NA
DNA: TGTGCCAGCAGCTTGCCACAGGATCGCAATTCACCCCTCCACTTT
CDR3: CASSLPQDRNSPLHF

size: NA
J: TRBJ1-2
V: TRBV12-3/TRBV12-4
D: NA
DNA: TGTGCCAGCAGTTTAATGGGAACCGGCTACACCTTC
CDR3: CASSLMGTGYTF

size: many
J: TRBJ2-7
V: TRBV6-5
D: NA
DNA: TGTGCCAGCGGACCCTCGGGGGAGCAGTACTTC
CDR3: CASGPSGEQYF

size: few
J: TRBJ1-2
V: TRBV13
D: NA
DNA: TGTGCCAGCAGCTCCGGGACGGGCAGGGACTATGGCTACACCTTC
CDR3: CASSSGTGRDYGYTF

size: few
J: TRBJ1-5
V: TRBV6-1
D: NA
DNA: TGTGCCAGCATTAGGGGGACGACAGGAGACAATCAGCCCCAGCATTTT
CDR3: CASIRGTTGDNQPQHF

size: NA
J: TRBJ2-5
V: TRBV20-1
D: NA
DNA: TGCAGTGCTAGGGACTCCGCGACAGTCCAAGAGACCCGGTACTTC
CDR3: CSARDSATVQETRYF

size: NA
J: TRBJ2-7
V: TRBV7-2
D: NA
DNA: TGTGCCAGCAGCGCCCAAGAGGGGGGCCACGAGCAGTACTTC
CDR3: CASSAQEGGHEQYF

size: once
J: TRBJ2-1
V: TRBV20-1
D: TRBD2
DNA: TGCAGTGCTAGATCCCAGCGGGGGGTCTACAATGAGCAGTTCTTC
CDR3: CSARSQRGVYNEQFF

size: NA
J: TRBJ2-1
V: TRBV3-1
D: NA
DNA: TGTGCCAGCAGCCGAGGGCTCCAGGGGAATGAGCAGTTCTTC
CDR3: CASSRGLQGNEQFF

size: NA
J: TRBJ2-1
V: TRBV2
D: NA
DNA: TGTGCCAGCAGTGACGGAATCAATAGGCAGTTCTTC
CDR3: CASSDGINRQFF

size: NA
J: TRBJ2-7
V: TRBV12-3/TRBV12-4
D: NA
DNA: TGTGCCAGCAGCCCCGAACTAGGGCCCTACGAGCAGTACTTC
CDR3: CASSPELGPYEQYF

size: many
J: TRBJ2-4
V: TRBV10-3
D: TRBD1
DNA: TGTGCCATCAGGGAGGACAGGGCTGGAAACATTCAGTACTTC
CDR3: CAIREDRAGNIQYF

size: few
J: TRBJ2-6
V: TRBV20-1
D: NA
DNA: TGCAGTGCTAGCCGAGGGGGCTCTGGGGCCAACGTCCTGACTTTC
CDR3: CSASRGGSGANVLTF

size: once
J: TRBJ2-1
V: TRBV12-3/TRBV12-4
D: NA
DNA: TGTGCCAGCACTCCCGGGACCGGAAACTACAAGGAGCAGTTCTTC
CDR3: CASTPGTGNYKEQFF

size: NA
J: TRBJ1-2
V: TRBV11-2
D: TRBD1
DNA: TGTGCCAGCAGCCCTGTTATTGGGACAGGGCTGTCTGGCTACACCTTC
CDR3: CASSPVIGTGLSGYTF